This paragraph reports one T cell receptor beta chain. This clonotype was detected many times. What antigen it recognizes has not been identified. No base qualities exist here, and no much larger clone lies one base off it. Using a constant-region primer and ProtoScript II reverse transcriptase, TCRbeta-specific cDNA was reverse-transcribed from 400 to 550 ng total RNA. Three nested multiplex PCR rounds, following a slightly modified ARM-PCR procedure, were used to build the TCRbeta libraries. Sample barcodes and Illumina adapters were added in a final 25-cycle PCR with Deep VentR polymerase. Before sequencing, amplicons of 200-500 bp were gel-purified using a QIAquick gel extraction kit. TCRbeta amplicons were sequenced on an Illumina HiSeq 2500 with 250-bp paired-end reads. The authors' analysis ran thus. Trimmomatic v0.33 was used to quality-trim the reads, and FLASH v1.2.11 was used to merge paired reads so that full CDR3 sequences could be recovered. V, D and J germline segments were assigned to the rearranged TCRbeta sequences using MiGEC v1.2.1b. VDJtools v1.0.0 computed clonotype statistics and Shannon-Wiener diversity indices. Except for diversity analysis, only each sample's 250 most abundant clonotypes were used in subsequent analyses to reduce sampling bias. Using fastp trimming at Q25 and MiXCR clonotype assembly, TCRdb reanalyzed the public sequencing data and kept in-frame beta chains. Rows are combined by CDR3 protein, so each entry shows the most common genes and DNA. In this record, the V and J calls reflect TCRdb's handling and not the investigators' own analysis. Across this sample there are nearly 200,000 distinct CDR3 sequences, with about 65% seen only once. The ten largest clonotypes hold 6% to 8.5% of the sample.

RNA from unsorted whole blood was extracted with TRIzol reagent, and germline DNA was obtained with the DNeasy Blood & Tissue kit. At the time of sampling, the patients were treatment-naive and had chronic HBV infection. Before surgery, approximately 4 milliliters of peripheral blood were drawn into K2EDTA tubes. This sample is part of a study of tumor-infiltrating lymphocytes in primary liver carcinoma (dated by TCRdb to about 2017). Notes on the research overall: Surgical resection was performed in China between 2015 and early 2016 on about five patients with histopathologically diagnosed primary liver carcinoma. Of the five patients (three men and two women, aged 30 to 69 years), four had hepatocellular carcinoma and one had combined HCC and intrahepatic cholangiocarcinoma. High reproducibility was observed for the technical replicate repertoires, with mean shared-clone rates approximately 0.9 and correlation coefficients above 0.98. The study combined TCRbeta repertoire sequencing, expression microarrays and whole-exome sequencing across five regions of each liver tumor, with adjacent normal tissue and blood. Roughly 3.5 to 7.5 million productive TCRbeta reads were obtained per sample, and no significant difference in read depth was found between tissue types. The tumors of the five patients were staged as T1-T3 N0M0, with maximum diameters ranging from roughly 4.2 to 11 cm. A total of 35 or so specimens from 5 patients went through TCRbeta repertoire sequencing, namely 25 tumor regions, 5 adjacent noncancerous liver tissues and 5 peripheral blood samples.

Findings and caveats that apply to the study as a whole: With just five or six patients in the study, the authors point out that the findings should be validated in a larger study. Compared with blood, tumors had a significantly larger share of the repertoire taken up by the top 250 clones (p = 0.039). Pairs of tumor regions showed greater repertoire overlap (mean 36%) than tumor-adjacent pairs (roughly 17%) or tumor-blood pairs (roughly 14%), which is consistent with antigen-driven expansion. Since the samples were bulk and unsorted, there was no way to compare CD4+ and CD8+ T cell repertoires. Because sequencing covered only the TCR beta chain and unpaired alpha chains were not captured, true repertoire diversity is likely underestimated.

This TCR was sampled from a woman aged 55-70 years with primary liver carcinoma and hepatitis B virus infection. Material: peripheral blood.

The CDR3 protein: CASSLANDQPQHF. The nucleotide sequence reads as follows: TGTGCCAGCAGTTTAGCGAACGATCAGCCCCAGCATTTT. The chain is made from TRBV12-3 or TRBV12-4 and TRBJ1-5; no D gene is confidently identified. V and J lose 0 bases and 5 bases, and a span of 5 bases separates them. The CDR3 measures 13 amino acids from cysteine to phenylalanine. Solely the CDR3 DNA is kept, with 39 bases framed from the first base.